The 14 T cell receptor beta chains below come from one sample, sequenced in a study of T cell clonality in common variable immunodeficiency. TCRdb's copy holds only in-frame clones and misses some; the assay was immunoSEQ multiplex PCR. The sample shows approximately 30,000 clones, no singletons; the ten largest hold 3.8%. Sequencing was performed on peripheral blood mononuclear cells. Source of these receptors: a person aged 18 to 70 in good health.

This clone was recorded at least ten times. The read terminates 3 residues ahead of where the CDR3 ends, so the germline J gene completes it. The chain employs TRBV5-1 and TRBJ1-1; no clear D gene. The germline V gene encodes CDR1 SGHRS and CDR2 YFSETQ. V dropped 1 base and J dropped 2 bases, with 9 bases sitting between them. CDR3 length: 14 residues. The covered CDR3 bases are TGCGCCAGCAGCTTGTGGCAGGTAAACACTGAA. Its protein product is CASSLWQVNTE. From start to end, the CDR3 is CASSLWQVNTEAFF.

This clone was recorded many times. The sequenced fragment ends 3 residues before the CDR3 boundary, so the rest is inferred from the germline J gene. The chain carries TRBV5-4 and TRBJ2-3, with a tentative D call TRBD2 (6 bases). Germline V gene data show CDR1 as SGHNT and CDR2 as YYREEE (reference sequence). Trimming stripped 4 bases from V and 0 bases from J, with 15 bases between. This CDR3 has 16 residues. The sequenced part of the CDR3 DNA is TGTGCCAGCAGCACCTACCTTAGCGGCAGCACAGATACG. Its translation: CASSTYLSGSTDT. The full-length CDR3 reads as CASSTYLSGSTDTQYF.

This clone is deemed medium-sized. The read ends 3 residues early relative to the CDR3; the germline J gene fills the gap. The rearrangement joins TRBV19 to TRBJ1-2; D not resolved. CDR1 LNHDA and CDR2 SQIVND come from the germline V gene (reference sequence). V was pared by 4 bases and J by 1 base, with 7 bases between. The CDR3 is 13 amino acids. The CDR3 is CASSTQSNYGYTF. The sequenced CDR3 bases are TGTGCCAGTAGTACTCAGAGTAACTATGGC.

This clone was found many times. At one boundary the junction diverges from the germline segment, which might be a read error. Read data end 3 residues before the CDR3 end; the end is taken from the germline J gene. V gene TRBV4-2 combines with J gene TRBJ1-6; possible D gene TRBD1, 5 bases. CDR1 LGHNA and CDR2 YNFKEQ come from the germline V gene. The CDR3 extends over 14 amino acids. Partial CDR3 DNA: TGCGCCAGCAGCCAAGAATCCAGGGAGAGACCC. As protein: CASSQESRERP. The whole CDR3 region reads CASSQESRERPLHF.

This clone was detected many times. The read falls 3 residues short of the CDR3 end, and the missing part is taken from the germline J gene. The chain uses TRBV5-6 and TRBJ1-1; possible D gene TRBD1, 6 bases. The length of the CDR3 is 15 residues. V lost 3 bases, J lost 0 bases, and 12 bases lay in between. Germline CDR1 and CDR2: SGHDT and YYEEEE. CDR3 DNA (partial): TGTGCCAGCAGCTCCCGGGACACATTGAACACTGAA. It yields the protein CASSSRDTLNTE. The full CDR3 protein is CASSSRDTLNTEAFF.

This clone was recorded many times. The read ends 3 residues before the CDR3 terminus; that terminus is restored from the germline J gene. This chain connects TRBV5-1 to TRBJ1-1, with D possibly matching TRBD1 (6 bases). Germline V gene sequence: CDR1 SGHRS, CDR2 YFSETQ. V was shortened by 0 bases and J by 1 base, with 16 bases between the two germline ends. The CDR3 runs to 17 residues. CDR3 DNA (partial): TGCGCCAGCAGCTTGGATCCGAACAGGGCCACGAACACTGAA. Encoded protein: CASSLDPNRATNTE. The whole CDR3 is CASSLDPNRATNTEAFF.

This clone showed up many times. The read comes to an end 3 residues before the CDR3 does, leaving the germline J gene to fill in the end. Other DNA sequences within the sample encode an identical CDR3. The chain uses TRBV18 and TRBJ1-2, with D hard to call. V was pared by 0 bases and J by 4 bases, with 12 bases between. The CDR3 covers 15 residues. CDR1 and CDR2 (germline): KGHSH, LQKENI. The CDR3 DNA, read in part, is TGTGCCAGCTCACCACCTCTTACAGAGGCCTATGGC. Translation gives CASSPPLTEAYG. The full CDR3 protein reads CASSPPLTEAYGYTF.

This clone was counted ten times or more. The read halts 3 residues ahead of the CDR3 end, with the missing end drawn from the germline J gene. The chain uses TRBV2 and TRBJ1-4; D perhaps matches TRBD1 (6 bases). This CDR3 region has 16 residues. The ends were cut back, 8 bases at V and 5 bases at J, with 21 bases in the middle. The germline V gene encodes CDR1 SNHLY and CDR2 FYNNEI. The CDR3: CASRGAPGLLNEKLFF. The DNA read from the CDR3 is TGTGCCAGCCGGGGGGCTCCGGGACTTTTGAATGAAAAA.

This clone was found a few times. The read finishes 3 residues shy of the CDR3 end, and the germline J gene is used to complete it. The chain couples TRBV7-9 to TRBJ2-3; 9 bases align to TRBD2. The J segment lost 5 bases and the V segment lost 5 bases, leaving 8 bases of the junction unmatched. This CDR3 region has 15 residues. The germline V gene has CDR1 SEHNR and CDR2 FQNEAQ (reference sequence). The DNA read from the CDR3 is TGTGCCAGCAGCAGGAGCGGGGGGCAGGGAGATACG. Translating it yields CASSRSGGQGDT. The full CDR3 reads CASSRSGGQGDTQYF.

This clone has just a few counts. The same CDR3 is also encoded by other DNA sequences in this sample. The CDR3 loop reads CASSLRGGGYTF. The covered CDR3 bases are TGTGCCAGCAGCTTAAGGGGGGGCGGC. The chain has TRBV7-9 and TRBJ1-2; TRBD1 is a possible D gene (6 bases). The read ends 3 residues before the CDR3 terminus; that terminus is restored from the germline J gene. From germline, CDR1 is SEHNR and CDR2 FQNEAQ (reference sequence). This CDR3 comprises 12 residues.

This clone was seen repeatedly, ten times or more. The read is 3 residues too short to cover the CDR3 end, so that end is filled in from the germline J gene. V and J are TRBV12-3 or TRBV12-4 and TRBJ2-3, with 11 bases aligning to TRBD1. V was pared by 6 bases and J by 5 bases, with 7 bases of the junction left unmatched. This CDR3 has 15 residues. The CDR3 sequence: CASRPGTGGRDTQYF. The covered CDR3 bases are TGTGCCAGCAGACCCGGGACAGGGGGTAGAGATACG.

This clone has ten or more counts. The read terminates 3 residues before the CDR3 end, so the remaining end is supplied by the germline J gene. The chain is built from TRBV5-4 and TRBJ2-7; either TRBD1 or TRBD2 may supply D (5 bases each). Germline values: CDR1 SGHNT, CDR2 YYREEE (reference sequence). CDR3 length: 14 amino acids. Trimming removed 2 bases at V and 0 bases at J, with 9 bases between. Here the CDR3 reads CASSFEGNSYEQYF. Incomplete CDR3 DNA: TGTGCCAGCAGCTTCGAGGGGAACTCCTACGAG.

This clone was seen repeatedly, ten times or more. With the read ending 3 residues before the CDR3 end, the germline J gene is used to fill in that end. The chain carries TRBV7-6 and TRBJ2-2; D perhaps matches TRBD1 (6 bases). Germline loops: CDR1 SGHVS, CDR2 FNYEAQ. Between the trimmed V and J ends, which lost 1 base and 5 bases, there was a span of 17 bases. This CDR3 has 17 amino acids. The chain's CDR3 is CASSLVWLQGQTGELFF. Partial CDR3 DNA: TGTGCCAGCAGCTTAGTCTGGTTGCAGGGACAAACCGGGGAG.

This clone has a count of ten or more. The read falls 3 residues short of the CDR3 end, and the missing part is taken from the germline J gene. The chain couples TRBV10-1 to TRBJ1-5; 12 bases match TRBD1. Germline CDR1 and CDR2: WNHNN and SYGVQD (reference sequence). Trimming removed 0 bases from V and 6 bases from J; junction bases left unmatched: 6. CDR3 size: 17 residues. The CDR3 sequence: CASSESFRDRGRQPQHF. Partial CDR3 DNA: TGCGCCAGCAGTGAGTCCTTTCGGGACAGGGGGCGTCAGCCC.